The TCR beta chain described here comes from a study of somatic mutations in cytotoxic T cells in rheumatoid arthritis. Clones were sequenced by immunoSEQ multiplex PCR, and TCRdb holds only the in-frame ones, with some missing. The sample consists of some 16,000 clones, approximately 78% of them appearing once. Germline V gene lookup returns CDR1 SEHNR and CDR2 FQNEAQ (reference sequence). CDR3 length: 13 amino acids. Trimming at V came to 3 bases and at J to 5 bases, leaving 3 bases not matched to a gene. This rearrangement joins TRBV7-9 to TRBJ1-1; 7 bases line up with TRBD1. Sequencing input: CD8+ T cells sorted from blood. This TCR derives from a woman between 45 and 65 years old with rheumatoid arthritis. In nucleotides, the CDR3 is TGTGCCAGCAGCTTCCTCAGGGGGACTGAAGCTTTCTTT. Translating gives CASSFLRGTEAFF.